The present entry profiles one TCR beta chain with its context. The target antigen is unknown. In the naive CD8 group, cells lacked CD45RO and were positively selected for CCR7, so terminally differentiated effector memory CD45RA+ cells were left out. Genomic DNA (from each subset) was split evenly across several immunoSEQ plates. The input for sorted-subset replicate PCRs was approximately 210 ng DNA, about 30,000 T cell genomes. Produced via immunoSEQ multiplex PCR; TCRdb's table is partial and in-frame only. Found here are about 1,900,000 clones, over 85% of them singletons; the top ten hold approximately 1%. The data stem from a study of shared clonotypes between healthy human individuals. Study-wide results and limits: The four-donor shared clonotypes exceeded non-shared clonotypes in generation probability, with non-shared ones scoring lower. Between a handful of donors, naive CD4 clonotypes were shared at a level of approximately 5%.

Trimming cost V 5 bases and J 2 bases; bases outside gene matches: 5. This CDR3 comprises 17 residues. The germline gives CDR1 MRHNA, CDR2 SNTAGT. Sequenced input: naive CD8+ T cells sorted from blood. V usage is TRBV6-4 and J usage is TRBJ2-3; 15 nucleotides match TRBD2. This clonotype was sampled from a man aged 18 to 30 in good health. Here the CDR3 DNA reads TGTGCCAGCAGTCCGGGACTAGCGGGGGGTTCCACAGATACGCAGTATTTT. Translating gives CASSPGLAGGSTDTQYF.